The 10 T cell receptor beta chains in this list originate from one sample, sequenced in a study of graft-versus-host responses after intestinal transplantation. Profiling relied on immunoSEQ multiplex PCR, and the TCRdb table lists in-frame clones only, not all of them. Of 90,000 to 150,000 clones detected, 85% to 95% appear once; the ten largest clones hold more than 2.5%. For these receptors, no antigen is known. The sequencing here drew on unstimulated CD8+ T cells sorted from spleen or lymph node cells, taken before intestinal transplant. These receptors came from a human donor who received an intestinal transplant.

DNA for the CDR3: TGTGCCAGCTCACCTTTGAATGAAAAACTGTTTTTT. As protein: CASSPLNEKLFF. The rearrangement joins TRBV18 to TRBJ1-4, with D unresolved. V was pared by 3 bases and J by 5 bases, with 4 bases between. The CDR3 consists of 12 residues. In germline, CDR1 is KGHSH, CDR2 LQKENI.

The V and J genes are TRBV9 and TRBJ2-1; 9 bases are shared with TRBD2. The CDR3 runs to 17 residues. Germline-derived CDR1 and CDR2 are SGDLS and YYNGEE. J was trimmed by 3 bases and V by 3 bases; bases with no gene match: 10. CDR3 loop: CASSAPGGAGGYNEQFF. CDR3 sequence (DNA): TGTGCCAGCAGCGCCCCGGGTGGAGCGGGGGGCTACAATGAGCAGTTCTTC.

This sequence joins TRBV5-6 and TRBJ2-6, with 12 bases that match TRBD2. The CDR3 extends over 17 amino acids. The V segment lost 0 bases and the J segment 7 bases; nucleotides outside the gene matches: 5. Germline-derived CDR1 and CDR2 are SGHDT and YYEEEE. CDR3 sequence (DNA): TGTGCCAGCAGCTTGGCCGTAGGACTAGCGGGAGCCAACGTCCTGACTTTC. Translated: CASSLAVGLAGANVLTF.

The chain links TRBV11-2 to TRBJ2-5; D perhaps matches TRBD1 (5 bases). With the DNA end fitting TRBJ2-7 better, the J assignment may be wrong. The CDR3 loop spans 18 amino acids. Germline lookup yields CDR1 SGHAT and CDR2 FQNNGV. CDR3 amino acids: CASNPGPLRDSPSYEQYF. For the CDR3, the DNA is TGTGCCAGCAATCCGGGCCCCCTCAGAGACAGCCCCTCCTACGAGCAGTACTTC.

V usage is TRBV2 and J usage is TRBJ1-5; no reliable D call. This CDR3 region has 12 residues. Germline V lookup: CDR1 SNHLY, CDR2 FYNNEI. Trimming left V 6 bases short and J 4 bases short, with 7 bases between. The CDR3 here is CASRLFNQPQHF. In DNA, the CDR3 is TGTGCCAGCAGGCTCTTTAATCAGCCCCAGCATTTT.

The chain is built from TRBV5-6 and TRBJ2-7, with 7 bases lining up with TRBD1. Per the germline V gene, CDR1 is SGHDT and CDR2 is YYEEEE. The CDR3 has 14 amino acids. J lost 1 base, V lost 2 bases, and 3 bases had no gene match. CDR3 DNA sequence: TGTGCCAGCAGCTTCGGGACAGCGTCCTACGAGCAGTACTTC. It specifies CASSFGTASYEQYF.

V usage is TRBV18 and J usage is TRBJ2-7, with 9 bases identical to TRBD1. Germline V gene data show CDR1 as KGHSH and CDR2 as LQKENI. Trimming removed 3 bases from V and 3 bases from J; junction bases left unmatched: 3. The CDR3 contains 14 residues. CDR3 sequence reads: CASSPRDRVYEQYF. The CDR3 bases are TGTGCCAGCTCACCCAGGGACAGGGTCTACGAGCAGTACTTC.

Regarding this clone: One junction end disagrees with the germline gene, perhaps due to a read error. The chain employs TRBV7-7 and TRBJ2-1, with D possibly being TRBD1 or TRBD2 (5 bases each). Germline V lookup: CDR1 SSHAT, CDR2 FNYEAQ (reference sequence). The CDR3 length is 16 residues. The CDR3 DNA reads as TGTGCTAGCAGCTCAGGGCGGGTTAGCTCCTACAATGAGCAGTTCTTC. This sequence encodes CASSSGRVSSYNEQFF.

The rearrangement uses TRBV7-7 and TRBJ2-7; 11 bases match TRBD2. The V gene end was trimmed by 4 bases and the J gene end by 6 bases; junction bases not matched to a gene: 2. There are 13 residues in the CDR3. CDR1 and CDR2 from the germline V gene are SSHAT and FNYEAQ (reference sequence). CDR3 in amino acids: CASSWGTSGEQYF. The CDR3 bases are TGTGCCAGCAGCTGGGGGACTAGCGGCGAGCAGTACTTC.

V usage is TRBV11-3 and J usage is TRBJ2-7; D perhaps matches TRBD1 (6 bases). The CDR3 covers 15 residues. Trimming shortened V by 6 bases and J by 4 bases, and 19 bases separated the two germline ends. Germline CDR1 and CDR2: SGHNT and YENEEA. For the CDR3, the DNA is TGTGCCAGCAGTTCTACGGACAGTGGAGTTTACGAGCAGTACTTC. Protein product: CASSSTDSGVYEQYF. The full variable domain, with the rest looked up from reference TRBV11-3 and TRBJ2-7, is EAGVVQSPRYKIIEKKQPVAFWCNPISGHNTLYWYLQNLGQGPELLIRYENEEAVDDSQLPKDRFSAERLKGVDSTLKIQPAELGDSAVYLCASSSTDSGVYEQYFGPGTRLTVT.